The 17 T cell receptor beta chains below all came from one sample that was sequenced in a study of human T cells and chemical hapten exposure. Time point reported: patch test 1, 2 weeks after DPC sensitization. Regarding treatment: therapeutic diphenylcyclopropenone sensitization with weekly scalp DPC. MiXCR was run by TCRdb on the RACE reads, yielding one entry per CDR3 protein. The sample shows some 81,000 distinct CDR3 sequences, about 7.5% of them seen only once. The sample in question was whole blood, obtained in connection with sensitization to the hapten diphenylcyclopropenone (DPC). All receptors come from a woman under 40 with alopecia areata. Some clones in this sample may be carry-over from other donors' samples.

The chain couples TRBV7-9 to TRBJ2-3; either TRBD1 or TRBD2 may fit D (6 bases each). The ends were cut back, 4 bases at V and 5 bases at J, with 16 bases in the middle. From germline, CDR1 is SEHNR and CDR2 FQNEAQ (reference sequence). The CDR3 covers 15 residues. The CDR3 nucleotides are TGTGCCAGCAGCTCGGCCATGGGGGGCGGAGATACGCAGTATTTT. Its protein is CASSSAMGGGDTQYF.

The chain combines TRBV7-6 with TRBJ1-1, with D unresolved. Germline CDR1 reads SGHVS; CDR2 reads FNYEAQ. Trimming removed 0 bases at V and 5 bases at J, with 10 bases between. The CDR3 length is 14 residues. The CDR3 coding sequence is TGTGCCAGCAGCTTAGCAGGGCCGGGGACTGAAGCTTTCTTT. Its translation is CASSLAGPGTEAFF.

This clonotype was observed a few times. The chain uses TRBV5-1 and TRBJ2-7; 7 positions match TRBD1. Germline values: CDR1 SGHRS, CDR2 YFSETQ. The length of the CDR3 is 15 residues. Losses at the gene ends were 4 bases for V and 6 bases for J; bases not matched to a gene: 13. The CDR3 DNA follows: TGCGCCAGCAGCAGAGACTATTGGGGGACAGTCGAGCAGTACTTC. Protein: CASSRDYWGTVEQYF.

CDR3 coding DNA: TGTGCCAGCAGCTTGGAGGGCAGGGCCCCCTACGAGCAGTACTTC. It encodes CASSLEGRAPYEQYF. The chain links TRBV11-2 to TRBJ2-7, with D tentatively TRBD2 (6 bases). CDR1 and CDR2 from the germline V gene are SGHAT and FQNNGV. With 3 bases removed from V and 2 bases from J, the gap between germline ends came to 14 bases. CDR3 length: 15 residues.

This clonotype was recorded many times. The DNA of the CDR3 is TGTGCCAGCAGCTCATGGATCGCGAGCACAGATACGCAGTATTTT. It translates to CASSSWIASTDTQYF. V is TRBV7-2 and J is TRBJ2-3; D unresolved. This CDR3 has 15 amino acids. Trimming removed 4 bases at V and 0 bases at J, with 11 bases between. Germline CDR1 and CDR2: SGHTA and FQGNSA.

This chain connects TRBV14 to TRBJ2-5; D ambiguous. CDR1 SGHDN and CDR2 FVKESK come from the germline V gene. Trimming took 1 base from V and 5 from J, leaving 5 bases between them. The length of the CDR3 is 12 residues. In DNA, the CDR3 is TGTGCCAGCAGCCAAGTTTCGGAGACCCAGTACTTC. Translating it yields CASSQVSETQYF.

At least ten counts were recorded for this clonotype. V gene TRBV10-2 combines with J gene TRBJ2-4; possibly TRBD2 for D (6 bases). The CDR3 has 16 residues. V was cut by 3 bases and J by 0 bases, with 12 bases left in between. The V gene's germline CDR1 is WSHSY and CDR2 SAAADI. The DNA of the CDR3 is TGCGCCAGCAGTGACGGGAGCTTACTAGCCAAAAACATTCAGTACTTC. It encodes CASSDGSLLAKNIQYF.

This clonotype was counted ten times or more. The chain is built from TRBV6-5 and TRBJ2-3; D uncertain. The CDR3 length is 15 residues. CDR1 is MNHEY and CDR2 is SVGAGI in the germline V gene. V was trimmed by 2 bases and J by 0 bases, leaving 9 bases between them. The CDR3 sequence: CASSYQRASTDTQYF. CDR3 in DNA: TGTGCCAGCAGTTACCAACGGGCTAGCACAGATACGCAGTATTTT.

This clonotype was counted at least ten times. The chain combines TRBV5-1 with TRBJ2-1, with 7 positions matching TRBD2. This CDR3 contains 17 residues. The germline CDR1 and CDR2 sequences are SGHRS and YFSETQ. The J segment lost 5 bases and the V segment lost 0 bases, leaving 11 bases of the junction unmatched. The CDR3: CASSLDPGGRTNNEQFF. Here the CDR3 DNA reads TGCGCCAGCAGCTTGGATCCCGGGGGGAGAACAAACAATGAGCAGTTCTTC.

This clonotype showed up just a few times. This chain uses TRBV12-3 or TRBV12-4 with TRBJ1-1; D unclear. With 6 bases removed from V and 3 bases from J, the gap between germline ends came to 11 bases. The length of the CDR3 is 13 residues. The CDR3 sequence: CASRSPPYTEAFF. CDR3 DNA: TGTGCCAGCAGGTCACCCCCTTACACTGAAGCTTTCTTT.

In this sample, this clonotype turned up many times. The chain joins TRBV2 to TRBJ1-5, with 8 bases lining up with TRBD1. The CDR3 has 16 amino acids. The germline V gene encodes CDR1 SNHLY and CDR2 FYNNEI. J was trimmed by 1 base and V by 3 bases; bases with no gene match: 5. The DNA for the CDR3 is TGTGCCAGCAGTGATGTGACAGGGGTGAGCAATCAGCCCCAGCATTTT. Encoded protein: CASSDVTGVSNQPQHF. The complete variable domain, with remaining parts taken from reference TRBV2 and TRBJ1-5, reads EPEVTQTPSHQVTQMGQEVILRCVPISNHLYFYWYRQILGQKVEFLVSFYNNEISEKSEIFDDQFSVERPDGSNFTLKIRSTKLEDSAMYFCASSDVTGVSNQPQHFGDGTRLSIL.

This clonotype was seen many times. The chain uses TRBV20-1 and TRBJ1-4; D not certain. Looked up from germline, CDR1 is DFQATT and CDR2 is SNEGSKA (reference sequence). V shed 0 bases and J shed 5 bases, with 13 bases lying between them. The CDR3 has 15 amino acids. CDR3 nucleotide sequence: TGCAGTGCTAGAGATCATTCGGGATCCAATGAAAAACTGTTTTTT. Its translation is CSARDHSGSNEKLFF.

There are many counts of this clonotype. This chain uses TRBV7-3 with TRBJ1-4; 9 nucleotides line up with TRBD1. The CDR3 is made up of 14 amino acids. The V gene end was trimmed by 6 bases and the J gene end by 4 bases; junction bases not matched to a gene: 3. Germline V gene data show CDR1 as SGHTA and CDR2 as FQGTGA. As DNA, the CDR3 is TGTGCCAGCAGGTTGGACAGGGGTAATGAAAAACTGTTTTTT. It codes for CASRLDRGNEKLFF.

This clonotype was seen many times. This chain joins TRBV5-1 and TRBJ2-7; 10 bases map to TRBD2. Germline lookup yields CDR1 SGHRS and CDR2 YFSETQ. The CDR3 is made up of 13 amino acids. V was pared by 3 bases and J by 4 bases, with 1 base of the junction left unmatched. This chain's CDR3 is CASSSGLAYEQYF. CDR3 nucleotides: TGCGCCAGCAGCTCGGGACTAGCGTACGAGCAGTACTTC. Using reference TRBV5-1 and TRBJ2-7 for the parts outside the CDR3, the full variable domain is KAGVTQTPRYLIKTRGQQVTLSCSPISGHRSVSWYQQTPGQGLQFLFEYFSETQRNKGNFPGRFSGRQFSNSRSEMNVSTLELGDSALYLCASSSGLAYEQYFGPGTRLTVT.

This clonotype was seen ten or more times. CDR3 in DNA: TGTGCCAGCAGCTTAGTAACGGGAGTAGCCAAAAACATTCAGTACTTC. As protein: CASSLVTGVAKNIQYF. The gene calls are TRBV7-9 and TRBJ2-4; the D gene is possibly TRBD2 (6 bases). The CDR3 has 16 residues. Germline CDR1 and CDR2: SEHNR and FQNEAQ (reference sequence). V was shortened by 1 base and J by 0 bases, with 10 bases between the two germline ends.

In this sample, this clonotype turned up many times. V gene TRBV7-2 combines with J gene TRBJ2-7; D perhaps matches TRBD2 (7 bases). In germline, CDR1 is SGHTA, CDR2 FQGNSA. Trimming removed 2 bases from V and 3 bases from J, with 14 bases in between. The CDR3 length is 15 residues. CDR3: CASSLFPGGHYEQYF. The CDR3 DNA reads TGTGCCAGCAGCTTATTTCCGGGGGGACACTACGAGCAGTACTTC. Drawing the rest from reference TRBV7-2 and TRBJ2-7, the complete variable domain is GAGVSQSPSNKVTEKGKDVELRCDPISGHTALYWYRQSLGQGLEFLIYFQGNSAPDKSGLPSDRFSAERTGGSVSTLTIQRTQQEDSAVYLCASSLFPGGHYEQYFGPGTRLTVT.

This clonotype was counted many times. The chain carries TRBV18 and TRBJ2-3, with TRBD1 as a possible D gene (5 bases). Germline values: CDR1 KGHSH, CDR2 LQKENI. Trimming took 3 bases from V and 2 from J, leaving 12 bases between them. The CDR3 is 15 residues long. Written as DNA, the CDR3 is TGTGCCAGCTCACCGCCCACAGGACACACAGATACGCAGTATTTT. Amino acids: CASSPPTGHTDTQYF.